The 2 T cell receptor beta chains given below trace back to one sample, sequenced in a study of neoadjuvant anti-PD-1 for oral cavity cancer. Generated by immunoSEQ multiplex PCR, the TCRdb table keeps only in-frame clones and is missing some. The sample records about 16,000 clones, approximately 71% being singletons. The input for sequencing was PBMCs, taken before nivolumab (anti-PD-1) treatment. The receptors originated from a person aged 35-80 years with oral cavity squamous cell carcinoma.

This chain uses TRBV25-1 with TRBJ2-2, with TRBD2 as a possible D gene (6 bases). V was shortened by 4 bases and J by 5 bases, with 14 bases between the two germline ends. CDR1 and CDR2 from the germline V gene are MGHDK and SYGVNS. The CDR3 is 15 residues long. CDR3 coding DNA: TGTGCCAGCAGTGGACGATTGGGAGGAACCGGGGAGCTGTTTTTT. Its translation is CASSGRLGGTGELFF.

The gene calls are TRBV5-6 and TRBJ1-5; D may be TRBD1 (5 bases). Trimming shortened V by 0 bases and J by 4 bases, and 8 bases separated the two germline ends. This CDR3 comprises 14 residues. Per the germline V gene, CDR1 is SGHDT and CDR2 is YYEEEE. The CDR3 DNA follows: TGTGCCAGCAGCTTGGCGGGGGGGAATCAGCCCCAGCATTTT. Protein: CASSLAGGNQPQHF.